One sample yielded the 26 T cell receptor beta chains listed below, sequenced in a study of cytomegalovirus exposure and HLA in healthy donors. The PCR used 60 Vbeta and 13 Jbeta primers. Assay used: immunoSEQ multiplex PCR; TCRdb lists only in-frame clones, some missing. Of 150,000 or so clones in the sample, approximately 71% were seen once. Specimen: PBMCs. The receptors were gathered from a man between 18 and 29 years old in good health and CMV-seropositive.

This chain uses TRBV5-1 with TRBJ1-5; TRBD1 matches at 7 bases. The V gene end was trimmed by 3 bases and the J gene end by 2 bases; junction bases not matched to a gene: 2. In germline, CDR1 is SGHRS, CDR2 YFSETQ. This CDR3 is built from 14 residues. CDR3 coding DNA: TGCGCCAGCAGCTCCACAGGGGGCAATCAGCCCCAGCATTTT. It codes for CASSSTGGNQPQHF.

For the CDR3, the DNA is TGCGCCAGCAGCTTGCGACTAGCGGAGGCCTACAATGAGCAGTTCTTC. Its protein is CASSLRLAEAYNEQFF. The gene calls are TRBV5-1 and TRBJ2-1; TRBD2 agrees at 9 bases. This CDR3 has 16 amino acids. Germline assignment: CDR1 SGHRS and CDR2 YFSETQ. Trimming took 1 base from V and 2 from J; bases not matched to a gene: 4.

Written as DNA, the CDR3 is TGCGCCAGCAGCCATCCAGCGGGCCCCACCGGGGGCTACACCTTC. This sequence encodes CASSHPAGPTGGYTF. This chain joins TRBV4-1 and TRBJ1-2; no clear D gene. This CDR3 comprises 15 residues. V lost 3 bases and J 8 bases, leaving 19 bases between the germline ends. Germline CDR1 is MGHRA and CDR2 is YSYEKL.

The chain couples TRBV28 to TRBJ2-5; maybe TRBD2 (5 bases). The CDR3 consists of 14 residues. From germline, CDR1 is MDHEN and CDR2 SYDVKM. Trimming stripped 5 bases from V and 6 bases from J, with 16 bases between. In DNA, the CDR3 is TGTGCCAGCAGTCCTCAGGAGGTAGTAAAGACCCAGTACTTC. It codes for CASSPQEVVKTQYF.

The J gene is TRBJ2-7, the V gene TRBV6-5; 9 nucleotides agree with TRBD2. CDR1 is MNHEY and CDR2 is SVGAGI in the germline V gene. The CDR3 totals 14 residues. The junction had 9 bases not matched to a gene; V was cut back by 6 bases and J by 6 bases. The CDR3 is CASRFLAGPPEQYF. Here the CDR3 DNA reads TGTGCCAGCAGGTTCCTAGCGGGACCGCCCGAGCAGTACTTC.

The CDR3 sequence is CASSEVQGARGANVLTF. The CDR3 region has the DNA TGTGCCAGCAGTGAGGTGCAGGGGGCGCGAGGGGCCAACGTCCTGACTTTC. This chain uses TRBV2 with TRBJ2-6, with 8 bases fitting TRBD1. The CDR3 runs 17 residues. V shed 3 bases and J 4 bases; nucleotides not matched to a gene: 8. CDR1 and CDR2 from the germline V gene are SNHLY and FYNNEI.

The gene calls are TRBV30 and TRBJ2-5; D possibly corresponds to TRBD2 (5 bases). Trimming pared 2 bases from V and 5 bases from J, leaving 9 bases between. The CDR3 runs 12 residues. CDR1 GTSNPN and CDR2 SVGIG come from the germline V gene (reference sequence). CDR3 DNA sequence: TGTGCCTGGAGTCCTAGCTGGGAGACCCAGTACTTC. Translated: CAWSPSWETQYF.

The rearrangement joins TRBV30 to TRBJ1-5; D perhaps matches TRBD1 (6 bases). In germline, CDR1 is GTSNPN, CDR2 SVGIG (reference sequence). V was cut by 5 bases and J by 4 bases, with 9 bases left in between. The CDR3 length is 12 residues. The CDR3 spells CAWGTGNQPQHF. CDR3 sequence (DNA): TGTGCCTGGGGAACAGGGAATCAGCCCCAGCATTTT.

This clone was detected only a few times. The chain couples TRBV27 to TRBJ2-7; weak D call: TRBD2 (6 bases). The CDR3 sequence is 11 residues long. Trimming removed 8 bases from V and 5 bases from J, with 10 bases in between. Germline V gives CDR1 MNHEY, CDR2 SMNVEV (reference sequence). The CDR3: CASGEVNEQYF. The CDR3 coding sequence is TGTGCCAGCGGGGAGGTAAACGAGCAGTACTTC.

The chain couples TRBV28 to TRBJ1-5; 8 bases are a match to TRBD1. With 7 bases clipped from V and 4 bases from J, the junction kept 6 bases outside the gene matches. Germline V gene data show CDR1 as MDHEN and CDR2 as SYDVKM. The CDR3 has 14 amino acids. CDR3 sequence: CASTPDRDNQPQHF. CDR3 coding DNA: TGTGCCAGCACCCCGGACAGGGATAATCAGCCCCAGCATTTT.

The V gene is TRBV4-1, the J gene TRBJ2-1; 10 bases are a match to TRBD2. Germline CDR1 is MGHRA and CDR2 is YSYEKL. The V gene end was trimmed by 0 bases and the J gene end by 9 bases; junction bases not matched to a gene: 11. This CDR3 contains 17 residues. CDR3 in amino acids: CASSQEVGLASVGEQFF. The DNA of the CDR3 is TGCGCCAGCAGCCAAGAGGTGGGACTAGCGTCGGTTGGTGAGCAGTTCTTC.

The J gene is TRBJ2-6, the V gene TRBV5-4; 11 bases are shared with TRBD2. Unmatched junction bases numbered 3, after V lost 4 bases and J lost 0 bases. The CDR3 is made up of 17 amino acids. In germline, CDR1 is SGHNT, CDR2 YYREEE (reference sequence). CDR3 bases: TGTGCCAGCAGCGCGGGACTAGCGGTCTCTGGGGCCAACGTCCTGACTTTC. Translation gives CASSAGLAVSGANVLTF.

This clone turned up a few times. This sequence joins TRBV7-2 and TRBJ2-7; no firm D call. CDR3 length equals 17 residues. Germline V gene sequence: CDR1 SGHTA, CDR2 FQGNSA. Trimming stripped 2 bases from V and 2 bases from J, with 19 bases between. Written as DNA, the CDR3 is TGTGCCAGCAGCTTACAATTTGGCCTAATGGGCCCCTACGAGCAGTACTTC. Its protein product is CASSLQFGLMGPYEQYF.

The V gene is TRBV7-9, the J gene TRBJ1-1; a possible D gene is TRBD1 (5 bases). Trimming left V 3 bases short and J 7 bases short, with 9 bases between. CDR3 length equals 12 residues. Germline CDR1 SEHNR, CDR2 FQNEAQ (reference sequence). This chain's CDR3 is CASSFGGGEAFF. CDR3 nucleotide sequence: TGTGCCAGCAGCTTTGGGGGGGGTGAAGCTTTCTTT.

The sample holds a few counts of this clone. The chain links TRBV5-1 to TRBJ2-3, with D maybe TRBD2 (7 bases). The CDR3 extends over 17 amino acids. Trimming removed 2 bases at V and 4 bases at J, with 20 bases between. Germline-derived CDR1 and CDR2 are SGHRS and YFSETQ. The CDR3 here is CASSFGRGGGRADTQYF. CDR3 bases: TGCGCCAGCAGCTTCGGTAGAGGGGGGGGCCGAGCAGATACGCAGTATTTT.

V usage is TRBV27 and J usage is TRBJ1-1; 7 bases map to TRBD1. This CDR3 has 15 amino acids. V trimming: 6 bases; J trimming: 5 bases; junction bases outside the gene matches: 12. CDR1 is MNHEY and CDR2 is SMNVEV in the germline V gene (reference sequence). CDR3 region: CASSARITGATEAFF. CDR3 DNA: TGTGCCAGCAGCGCAAGGATAACAGGGGCAACTGAAGCTTTCTTT.

This clone was seen more than once but under ten times. The chain recombines TRBV15 with TRBJ1-5; weak D call: TRBD1 (6 bases). Germline V gene sequence: CDR1 LNHNV, CDR2 YYDKDF (reference sequence). Trimming removed 0 bases at V and 6 bases at J, with 9 bases between. The CDR3 is made up of 14 amino acids. The CDR3 loop reads CATSRDGRGQPQHF. The CDR3, as DNA: TGTGCCACCAGCAGAGATGGCAGGGGTCAGCCCCAGCATTTT.

This chain uses TRBV5-8 with TRBJ2-4, with 7 bases identical to TRBD2. The CDR3 is made up of 13 amino acids. Trimming removed 4 bases from V and 15 bases from J; junction bases left unmatched: 13. CDR1 and CDR2 (germline): SGHTS, YDEGEE. The CDR3 region has the DNA TGTGCCAGCAGCGGGGGACTATCCCTTGAGGGGTACTTC. The encoded protein is CASSGGLSLEGYF.

As to this clone: An end of the junction differs from the germline gene, which may be a read error. This chain connects TRBV7-9 to TRBJ2-7; the D gene is possibly TRBD2 (5 bases). The CDR3 has 12 residues. Germline assignment: CDR1 SEHNR and CDR2 FQNEAQ (reference sequence). The CDR3: CSSSRESYEQYF. CDR3 nucleotides: TGTTCCAGCAGCCGGGAATCCTACGAGCAGTACTTC.

The DNA of the CDR3 is TGTGCCAGCAGTCCGGGTAAAAGGGGCGAGCAGTACTTC. Translation: CASSPGKRGEQYF. This chain uses TRBV6-1 with TRBJ2-7; the D gene is possibly TRBD1 (5 bases). Germline V lookup: CDR1 MNHNS, CDR2 SASEGT. Trimming removed 5 bases from V and 6 bases from J, with 14 bases in between. The CDR3 extends over 13 amino acids.

The V and J genes are TRBV10-2 and TRBJ1-5; D not certain. V was trimmed by 6 bases and J by 3 bases, leaving 12 bases between them. The V gene's germline CDR1 is WSHSY and CDR2 SAAADI. This CDR3 is 14 amino acids long. CDR3 sequence (DNA): TGCGCCAGCAGCGATCACAGCTACAATCAGCCCCAGCATTTT. Translating it yields CASSDHSYNQPQHF.

This clone was detected a few times. The DNA for the CDR3 is TGTGCCAGTAGTCCCCCTAGAGGGGAGGTATATGGCTACACCTTC. Its protein is CASSPPRGEVYGYTF. The V call is TRBV19, the J call TRBJ1-2; D is possibly TRBD1 (5 bases). CDR1 and CDR2 from the germline V gene are LNHDA and SQIVND (reference sequence). V shed 5 bases and J shed 5 bases, with 18 bases lying between them. The length of the CDR3 is 15 residues. The whole variable domain, filled in from reference TRBV19 and TRBJ1-2, reads DGGITQSPKYLFRKEGQNVTLSCEQNLNHDAMYWYRQDPGQGLRLIYYSQIVNDFQKGDIAEGYSVSREKKESFPLTVTSAQKNPTAFYLCASSPPRGEVYGYTFGSGTRLTVV.

This chain connects TRBV27 to TRBJ2-3, with 13 bases that match TRBD2. The V segment lost 5 bases and the J segment 5 bases; nucleotides outside the gene matches: 7. Looked up from germline, CDR1 is MNHEY and CDR2 is SMNVEV (reference sequence). This CDR3 has 16 amino acids. CDR3 sequence reads: CASSHGLAGDLDTQYF. The CDR3 DNA sequence: TGTGCCAGCAGTCACGGACTAGCGGGAGATTTAGATACGCAGTATTTT.

This clone came up a few times. V and J are TRBV7-2 and TRBJ2-2; the match to TRBD1 covers 8 bases. Germline loops: CDR1 SGHTA, CDR2 FQGNSA. J was trimmed by 4 bases and V by 7 bases; bases with no gene match: 8. The length of the CDR3 is 15 residues. The CDR3 bases are TGTGCCAGCAACATCGGGACAGGTTTCACCGGGGAGCTGTTTTTT. Protein: CASNIGTGFTGELFF.

The chain carries TRBV27 and TRBJ2-1; D perhaps matches TRBD2 (6 bases). V gave up 3 bases and J gave up 13 bases, with 19 bases separating them. This CDR3 contains 14 residues. Germline V gene data show CDR1 as MNHEY and CDR2 as SMNVEV (reference sequence). The CDR3 here is CASSLVSGEGQQFF. The CDR3, as DNA: TGTGCCAGCAGTTTGGTTAGCGGAGAGGGGCAACAGTTCTTC.

The chain couples TRBV19 to TRBJ1-2, with D possibly TRBD1 on 6 matching bases. Germline loops: CDR1 LNHDA, CDR2 SQIVND (reference sequence). The length of the CDR3 is 13 residues. V lost 7 bases and J lost 4, with 13 bases in between. In DNA, the CDR3 is TGTGCCAGTACCCCAGGGGCTGGCTATGGCTACACCTTC. Its protein product is CASTPGAGYGYTF.